One and the same sample provided the 2 T cell receptor beta chains below, sequenced in a study of post-analysis software for immune sequencing data. Findings and limits, study-wide: A handful of TRBV segments, including TRBV5-6, TRBV5-1 and TRBV20-1, were more frequent in patients than controls.

No antigens are known for them. Libraries were made from TCR beta cDNA, and they carried unique molecular identifiers. TCRdb redid the calling of the PCR reads with MiXCR, one entry per CDR3 protein. This table has 700,000 to 800,000 distinct CDR3 sequences, 25% to 30% appearing once. The sample consisted of blood. The receptor source for this set is a girl between 5 and 17 years old with multiple sclerosis.

This clonotype has a handful of counts. The chain links TRBV7-2 to TRBJ2-7; 13 bases are shared with TRBD2. The V gene end was trimmed by 5 bases and the J gene end by 6 bases; junction bases not matched to a gene: 13. The CDR3 is made up of 17 amino acids. The germline V gene has CDR1 SGHTA and CDR2 FQGNSA. CDR3 coding DNA: TGTGCCAGCAGCCTAAAACGACCGGGACTAGCGGGAACCGAGCAGTACTTC. As protein: CASSLKRPGLAGTEQYF.

V gene TRBV3-1 combines with J gene TRBJ2-7; TRBD2 is a possible D gene (5 bases). Germline CDR1 reads LGHDT; CDR2 reads YNNKEL (reference sequence). The V and J ends lost 1 base and 6 bases respectively, with 10 bases between them. The CDR3 is 13 residues long. The CDR3 reads CASSQVGGSEQYF. CDR3 bases: TGTGCCAGCAGCCAAGTTGGAGGTAGCGAGCAGTACTTC.